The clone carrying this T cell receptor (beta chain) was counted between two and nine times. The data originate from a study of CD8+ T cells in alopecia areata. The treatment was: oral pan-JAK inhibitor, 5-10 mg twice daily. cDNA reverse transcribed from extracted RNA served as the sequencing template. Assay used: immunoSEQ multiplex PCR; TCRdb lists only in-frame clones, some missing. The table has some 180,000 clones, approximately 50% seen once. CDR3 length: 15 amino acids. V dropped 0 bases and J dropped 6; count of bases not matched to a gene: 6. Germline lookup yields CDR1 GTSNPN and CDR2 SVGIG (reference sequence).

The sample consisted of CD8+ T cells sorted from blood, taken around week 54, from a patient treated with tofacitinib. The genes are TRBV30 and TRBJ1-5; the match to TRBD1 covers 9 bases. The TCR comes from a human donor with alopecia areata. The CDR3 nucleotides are TGTGCCTGGAGTGTAAGGACAGGGGTTTCTCAGCCCCAGCATTTT. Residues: CAWSVRTGVSQPQHF.